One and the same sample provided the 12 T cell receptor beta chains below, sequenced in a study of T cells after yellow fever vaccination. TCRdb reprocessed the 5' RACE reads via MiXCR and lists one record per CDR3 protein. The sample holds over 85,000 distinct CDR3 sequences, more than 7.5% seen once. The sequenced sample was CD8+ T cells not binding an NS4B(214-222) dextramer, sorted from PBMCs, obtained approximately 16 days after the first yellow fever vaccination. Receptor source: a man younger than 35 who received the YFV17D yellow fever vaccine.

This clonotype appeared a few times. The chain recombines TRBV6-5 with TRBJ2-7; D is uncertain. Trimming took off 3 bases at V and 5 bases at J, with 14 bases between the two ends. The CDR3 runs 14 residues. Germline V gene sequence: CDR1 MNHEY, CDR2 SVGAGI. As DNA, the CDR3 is TGTGCCAGCAGTTATTCATCCCCGCCCGACGAGCAGTACTTC. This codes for CASSYSSPPDEQYF.

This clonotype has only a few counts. This CDR3 is CASSKDRVKFSGNTIYF. Here the CDR3 DNA reads TGTGCCAGCAGCAAAGACAGGGTAAAATTCTCTGGAAACACCATATATTTT. The rearrangement links TRBV21-1 to TRBJ1-3; whether TRBD1, the table's D call, matches the DNA was not checked. TRBV21-1 is noted as a pseudogene. The CDR3 totals 17 residues.

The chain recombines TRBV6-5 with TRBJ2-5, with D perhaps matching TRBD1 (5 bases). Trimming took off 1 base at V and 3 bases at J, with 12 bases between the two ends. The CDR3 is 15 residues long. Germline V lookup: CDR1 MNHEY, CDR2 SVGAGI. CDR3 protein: CASSYWQGSKETQYF. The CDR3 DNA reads TGTGCCAGCAGTTACTGGCAGGGATCGAAAGAGACCCAGTACTTC.

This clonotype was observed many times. CDR3 DNA: TGTGCCAGCAGTTTAATAAACGGTCCCGGGGAGCTGTTTTTT. Encoded protein: CASSLINGPGELFF. This rearrangement joins TRBV28 to TRBJ2-2, with D unresolved. The CDR3 is 14 residues long. From germline, CDR1 is MDHEN and CDR2 SYDVKM. Trimming shortened V by 2 bases and J by 6 bases, and 10 bases separated the two germline ends.

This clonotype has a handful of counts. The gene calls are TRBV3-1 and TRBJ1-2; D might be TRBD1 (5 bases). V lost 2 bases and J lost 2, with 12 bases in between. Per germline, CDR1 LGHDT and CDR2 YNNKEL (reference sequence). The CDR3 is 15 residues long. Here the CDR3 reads CASSQRSRDNYGYTF. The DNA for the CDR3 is TGTGCCAGCAGCCAACGGTCGCGGGACAACTATGGCTACACCTTC.

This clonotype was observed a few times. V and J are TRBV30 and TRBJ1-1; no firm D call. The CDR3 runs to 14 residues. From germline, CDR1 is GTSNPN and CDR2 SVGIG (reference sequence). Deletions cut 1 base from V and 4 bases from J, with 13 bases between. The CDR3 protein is CAWSERVVTTEAFF. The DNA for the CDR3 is TGTGCCTGGAGTGAACGTGTGGTTACCACTGAAGCTTTCTTT.

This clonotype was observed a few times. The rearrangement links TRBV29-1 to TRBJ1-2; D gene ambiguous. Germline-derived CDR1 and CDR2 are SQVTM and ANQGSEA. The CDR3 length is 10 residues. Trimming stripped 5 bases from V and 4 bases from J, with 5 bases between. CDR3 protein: CSVLLYGYTF. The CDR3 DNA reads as TGCAGCGTTCTCCTCTATGGCTACACCTTC.

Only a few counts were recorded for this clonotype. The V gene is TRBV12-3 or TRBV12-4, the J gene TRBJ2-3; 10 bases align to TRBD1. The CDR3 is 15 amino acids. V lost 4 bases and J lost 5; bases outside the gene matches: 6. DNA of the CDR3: TGTGCCAGCAGTTCCGGGACAGGGGTGGGAGATACGCAGTATTTT. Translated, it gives CASSSGTGVGDTQYF.

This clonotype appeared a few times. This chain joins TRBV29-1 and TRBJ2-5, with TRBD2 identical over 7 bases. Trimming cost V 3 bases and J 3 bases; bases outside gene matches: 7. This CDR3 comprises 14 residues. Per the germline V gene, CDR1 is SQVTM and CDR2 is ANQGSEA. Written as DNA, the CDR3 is TGCAGCGTTGAGGTTGAGGGGAGGGAAGAGACCCAGTACTTC. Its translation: CSVEVEGREETQYF.

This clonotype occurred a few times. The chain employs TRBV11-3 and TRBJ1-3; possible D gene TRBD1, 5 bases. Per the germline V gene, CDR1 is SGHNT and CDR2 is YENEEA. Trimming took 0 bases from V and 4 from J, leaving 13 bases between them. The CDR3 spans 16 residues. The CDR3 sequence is CASSLETRDLGNTIYF. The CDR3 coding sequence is TGTGCCAGCAGCTTAGAGACGCGGGACTTGGGAAACACCATATATTTT.

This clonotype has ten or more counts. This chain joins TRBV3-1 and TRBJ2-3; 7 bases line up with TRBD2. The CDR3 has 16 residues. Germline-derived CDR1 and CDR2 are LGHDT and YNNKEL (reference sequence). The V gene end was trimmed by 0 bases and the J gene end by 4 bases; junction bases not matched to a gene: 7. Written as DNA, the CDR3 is TGTGCCAGCAGCCAAGAGGCCCGGGGGGACTCAGATACGCAGTATTTT. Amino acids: CASSQEARGDSDTQYF.

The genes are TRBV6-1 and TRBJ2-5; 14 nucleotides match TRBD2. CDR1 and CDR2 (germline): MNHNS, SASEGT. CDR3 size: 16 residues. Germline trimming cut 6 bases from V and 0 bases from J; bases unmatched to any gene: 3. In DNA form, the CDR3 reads TGTGCCAGCAGCGGGACTAGCGGGGGATACCAAGAGACCCAGTACTTC. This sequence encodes CASSGTSGGYQETQYF.